The 25 T cell receptor beta chains listed next were all sequenced from one sample in a study of blood T cell repertoires in COVID-19. TCRdb's table, derived via immunoSEQ multiplex PCR, lists solely in-frame clones and lacks some. Here the sample spans roughly 250,000 clones, over 75% being singletons. The sequenced material came from PBMCs or T cells enriched from blood (not recorded which). These receptor sequences come from a woman aged 45-59 years who had recovered from COVID-19.

This chain uses TRBV13 with TRBJ2-1; a possible D gene is TRBD2 (6 bases). The CDR3 spans 15 residues. Trimming took off 4 bases at V and 5 bases at J, with 15 bases between the two ends. The germline V gene has CDR1 PRHDT and CDR2 FYEKMQ (reference sequence). CDR3 coding DNA: TGTGCCAGCAGCTCCAGACTAGTAATCAACAATGAGCAGTTCTTC. This codes for CASSSRLVINNEQFF. The full variable domain, its missing parts supplied by reference TRBV13 and TRBJ2-1, is AAGVIQSPRHLIKEKRETATLKCYPIPRHDTVYWYQQGPGQDPQFLISFYEKMQSDKGSIPDRFSAQQFSDYHSELNMSSLELGDSALYFCASSSRLVINNEQFFGPGTRLTVL.

The rearrangement joins TRBV5-5 to TRBJ2-5; D is unresolved. Per the germline V gene, CDR1 is SGHKS and CDR2 is YYEKEE (reference sequence). This CDR3 is built from 14 residues. V was pared by 3 bases and J by 0 bases, with 9 bases between. CDR3 sequence (DNA): TGTGCCAGCAGCTCGTCAGGTGACCAAGAGACCCAGTACTTC. Its protein product is CASSSSGDQETQYF. The full variable domain, its missing parts supplied by reference TRBV5-5 and TRBJ2-5, is DAGVTQSPTHLIKTRGQQVTLRCSPISGHKSVSWYQQVLGQGPQFIFQYYEKEERGRGNFPDRFSARQFPNYSSELNVNALLLGDSALYLCASSSSGDQETQYFGPGTRLLVL.

The chain uses TRBV5-5 and TRBJ2-3, with D possibly TRBD1 on 6 matching bases. The V end lost 0 bases, the J end lost 2 bases, and 10 bases lay between the germline ends. Germline V gene data show CDR1 as SGHKS and CDR2 as YYEKEE (reference sequence). The CDR3 runs 15 residues. CDR3 residues: CASSLDRVITDTQYF. CDR3 DNA sequence: TGTGCCAGCAGCTTGGACAGGGTGATCACAGATACGCAGTATTTT. Full variable domain (outside the CDR3, taken from reference TRBV5-5 and TRBJ2-3): DAGVTQSPTHLIKTRGQQVTLRCSPISGHKSVSWYQQVLGQGPQFIFQYYEKEERGRGNFPDRFSARQFPNYSSELNVNALLLGDSALYLCASSLDRVITDTQYFGPGTRLTVL.

The rearrangement uses TRBV28 and TRBJ1-2, with a possible D match to TRBD1 (5 bases). This CDR3 has 13 residues. CDR1 is MDHEN, CDR2 SYDVKM, per germline. V was clipped by 2 bases and J by 7 bases, with 11 bases between them. The CDR3 DNA is TGTGCCAGCAGTTTAATGGCGGGGGGTGGCTACACCTTC. Translating it yields CASSLMAGGGYTF.

This chain uses TRBV5-4 with TRBJ1-2, with 7 positions matching TRBD1. J lost 6 bases, V lost 4 bases, and 9 bases had no gene match. Germline assignment: CDR1 SGHNT and CDR2 YYREEE (reference sequence). The CDR3 is 14 residues long. The CDR3 reads CASSKPDRVDGYTF. Here the CDR3 DNA reads TGTGCCAGCAGCAAGCCAGACAGGGTTGATGGCTACACCTTC.

This chain joins TRBV27 and TRBJ2-1; 12 nucleotides align to TRBD2. Looked up from germline, CDR1 is MNHEY and CDR2 is SMNVEV (reference sequence). V lost 6 bases to trimming and J lost 0 bases; unmatched junction nucleotides: 3. The CDR3 runs 16 residues. Here the CDR3 DNA reads TGTGCCAGCAGAGGACTAGCGGGGAGCTCCTACAATGAGCAGTTCTTC. This translates into CASRGLAGSSYNEQFF.

The rearrangement uses TRBV4-1 and TRBJ2-7, with 7 positions matching TRBD1. CDR1 MGHRA and CDR2 YSYEKL come from the germline V gene. This CDR3 is built from 16 residues. Trimming took 0 bases from V and 3 from J; bases not matched to a gene: 8. The CDR3 loop reads CASSQDEGQPYYEQYF. In DNA, the CDR3 is TGCGCCAGCAGCCAAGATGAGGGACAGCCTTACTACGAGCAGTACTTC.

This clone was seen more than once but under ten times. This chain links TRBV27 with TRBJ2-2, with D possibly TRBD1 on 5 matching bases. The length of the CDR3 is 16 residues. Germline-derived CDR1 and CDR2 are MNHEY and SMNVEV (reference sequence). V was trimmed by 2 bases and J by 2 bases, leaving 12 bases between them. The CDR3 reads CASSLHPQGNTGELFF. Here the CDR3 DNA reads TGTGCCAGCAGTTTACATCCTCAGGGTAACACCGGGGAGCTGTTTTTT.

The V and J genes are TRBV6-4 and TRBJ2-6; D gene unclear. Germline CDR1 and CDR2: MRHNA and SNTAGT. This CDR3 has 14 residues. Trimming cost V 8 bases and J 2 bases, with 10 bases left between them. The CDR3 region has the DNA TGTGCCAGCTCCCCTCGGGCTGGGGCCAACGTCCTGACTTTC. Its translation: CASSPRAGANVLTF.

The chain uses TRBV7-9 and TRBJ2-7, with TRBD1 identical over 10 bases. The CDR3 is 14 amino acids. The junction had 5 bases not matched to a gene; V was cut back by 5 bases and J by 4 bases. Germline V CDR1 and CDR2: SEHNR, FQNEAQ (reference sequence). CDR3 amino acids: CASSADRGLYEQYF. DNA of the CDR3: TGTGCCAGCAGCGCGGACAGGGGGTTATACGAGCAGTACTTC.

The V gene is TRBV28, the J gene TRBJ1-1; TRBD1 agrees at 9 bases. The V gene's germline CDR1 is MDHEN and CDR2 SYDVKM. This CDR3 has 15 amino acids. V was pared by 6 bases and J by 8 bases, with 13 bases of the junction left unmatched. This CDR3 reads CASRLTGTGYQEAFF. The CDR3 coding sequence is TGTGCCAGCAGACTAACCGGGACAGGGTACCAAGAAGCTTTCTTT.

V and J are TRBV3-1 (or the pseudogene TRBV3-2) and TRBJ2-1, with 7 bases identical to TRBD1. Germline-derived CDR1 and CDR2 are LGHDT and YNNKEL (reference sequence). This CDR3 spans 14 amino acids. V lost 2 bases and J lost 9; bases outside the gene matches: 7. CDR3 region: CASSQRQGWGEQFF. Here the CDR3 DNA reads TGTGCCAGCAGCCAAAGACAGGGATGGGGTGAGCAGTTCTTC.

The CDR3, as DNA: TGTGCCAGCAGTTTATGGGGGGTCCCTGGGGCCAACGTCCTGACTTTC. Its translation: CASSLWGVPGANVLTF. The chain is built from TRBV27 and TRBJ2-6, with a weak D call TRBD2 (6 bases). V gave up 1 base and J gave up 2 bases, with 9 bases separating them. The CDR3 covers 16 residues. Germline loops: CDR1 MNHEY, CDR2 SMNVEV (reference sequence). The full variable domain, in which reference TRBV27 and TRBJ2-6 provide the parts outside the CDR3, is EAQVTQNPRYLITVTGKKLTVTCSQNMNHEYMSWYRQDPGLGLRQIYYSMNVEVTDKGDVPEGYKVSRKEKRNFPLILESPSPNQTSLYFCASSLWGVPGANVLTFGAGSRLTVL.

The rearrangement joins TRBV14 to TRBJ2-2; D not certain. Trimming pared 2 bases from V and 1 base from J, leaving 11 bases between. This CDR3 has 16 amino acids. Germline CDR1 and CDR2: SGHDN and FVKESK. The CDR3 bases are TGTGCCAGCAGCCAATACTCCGTTCTGAACACCGGGGAGCTGTTTTTT. Translated, it gives CASSQYSVLNTGELFF.

This chain links TRBV28 with TRBJ2-3; 9 bases map to TRBD2. Germline trimming cut 1 base from V and 7 bases from J; bases unmatched to any gene: 15. From germline, CDR1 is MDHEN and CDR2 SYDVKM. The CDR3 spans 18 residues. CDR3: CASSLLFPSGDKRNTQYF. In DNA, the CDR3 is TGTGCCAGCAGTTTATTGTTTCCTAGCGGGGACAAGAGGAATACGCAGTATTTT.

The V call is TRBV2, the J call TRBJ1-5, with D possibly being TRBD1 (5 bases). Trimming pared 6 bases from V and 0 bases from J, leaving 12 bases between. Per the germline V gene, CDR1 is SNHLY and CDR2 is FYNNEI. The CDR3 length is 15 residues. The CDR3 is CASSPDSFSNQPQHF. In DNA form, the CDR3 reads TGTGCCAGCAGCCCCGACAGTTTTAGCAATCAGCCCCAGCATTTT.

The chain joins TRBV3-1 (or the pseudogene TRBV3-2) to TRBJ1-1; TRBD1 aligns across 10 bases. V shed 6 bases, J shed 6 bases, and the junction held 4 bases outside the gene matches. Germline values: CDR1 LGHDT, CDR2 YNNKEL (reference sequence). The CDR3 covers 13 residues. CDR3 bases: TGTGCCAGCAGGACAGGGGGCCGCGCTGAAGCTTTCTTT. It codes for CASRTGGRAEAFF.

The rearrangement joins TRBV28 to TRBJ2-6, with 7 nucleotides matching TRBD2. Germline V gene sequence: CDR1 MDHEN, CDR2 SYDVKM. The length of the CDR3 is 16 residues. Trimming cost V 5 bases and J 2 bases; bases outside gene matches: 6. The CDR3 nucleotides are TGTGCCAGCAGTCGGTCTGGGGGGGCTGGGGCCAACGTCCTGACTTTC. Protein: CASSRSGGAGANVLTF. The full variable domain, in which reference TRBV28 and TRBJ2-6 provide the parts outside the CDR3, is DVKVTQSSRYLVKRTGEKVFLECVQDMDHENMFWYRQDPGLGLRLIYFSYDVKMKEKGDIPEGYSVSREKKERFSLILESASTNQTSMYLCASSRSGGAGANVLTFGAGSRLTVL.

J is TRBJ2-7 and V is TRBV27, with TRBD1 matching 7 bases. After removal of 5 bases from V and 2 bases from J, the junction contained 6 bases not matched to a gene. Germline V lookup: CDR1 MNHEY, CDR2 SMNVEV (reference sequence). This CDR3 contains 14 residues. The CDR3 DNA follows: TGTGCCAGCAGTGCCCGGGACAGACCCTACGAGCAGTACTTC. Its protein product is CASSARDRPYEQYF.

The rearrangement links TRBV28 to TRBJ2-1, with a weak D call TRBD2 (5 bases). With 6 bases removed from V and 7 bases from J, the gap between germline ends came to 19 bases. This CDR3 has 15 amino acids. Per the germline V gene, CDR1 is MDHEN and CDR2 is SYDVKM. The CDR3 protein is CASRSGTPLPNEQFF. The DNA for the CDR3 is TGTGCCAGCAGGTCGGGAACCCCCTTACCAAATGAGCAGTTCTTC.

The chain recombines TRBV18 with TRBJ1-2; 9 bases line up with TRBD1. V shed 3 bases, J shed 7 bases, and the junction held 9 bases outside the gene matches. Germline values: CDR1 KGHSH, CDR2 LQKENI. The CDR3 contains 15 residues. CDR3 residues: CASSPGDREAGGYTF. CDR3 bases: TGTGCCAGCTCACCGGGGGACAGGGAGGCGGGTGGCTACACCTTC.

This clone was counted a single time. The V call is TRBV5-6, the J call TRBJ1-4, with 8 bases fitting TRBD1. V was pared by 3 bases and J by 3 bases, with 10 bases of the junction left unmatched. The CDR3 totals 17 residues. Per the germline V gene, CDR1 is SGHDT and CDR2 is YYEEEE. For the CDR3, the DNA is TGTGCCAGCAGCTCCCCCCCGGGACAGGCTGCTAATGAAAAACTGTTTTTT. It encodes CASSSPPGQAANEKLFF.

V and J are TRBV28 and TRBJ2-1; TRBD2 matches at 9 bases. Germline V gene lookup returns CDR1 MDHEN and CDR2 SYDVKM. This CDR3 has 14 residues. V gave up 6 bases and J gave up 8 bases; unmatched junction bases: 8. CDR3 coding DNA: TGTGCCAGCAGCCGTTTCCAGCGGGAGGATGAGCAGTTCTTC. Protein: CASSRFQREDEQFF.

The genes are TRBV5-1 and TRBJ2-1, with D perhaps TRBD2 (5 bases). V lost 3 bases to trimming and J lost 5 bases, with 12 bases between them. This CDR3 region has 14 residues. Germline CDR1 and CDR2: SGHRS and YFSETQ. This chain's CDR3 is CASSSAGDNNEQFF. CDR3 DNA: TGCGCCAGCAGCTCGGCCGGGGATAACAATGAGCAGTTCTTC.

V usage is TRBV21-1 and J usage is TRBJ2-7; the table's D call, TRBD1, has no DNA check behind it. TRBV21-1 is an annotated pseudogene. CDR3 length: 15 amino acids. CDR3 in DNA: TGTGCCAGCAGCAAAGCCGGGACAGGGATCTACGAGCAGTACTTC. It encodes CASSKAGTGIYEQYF.